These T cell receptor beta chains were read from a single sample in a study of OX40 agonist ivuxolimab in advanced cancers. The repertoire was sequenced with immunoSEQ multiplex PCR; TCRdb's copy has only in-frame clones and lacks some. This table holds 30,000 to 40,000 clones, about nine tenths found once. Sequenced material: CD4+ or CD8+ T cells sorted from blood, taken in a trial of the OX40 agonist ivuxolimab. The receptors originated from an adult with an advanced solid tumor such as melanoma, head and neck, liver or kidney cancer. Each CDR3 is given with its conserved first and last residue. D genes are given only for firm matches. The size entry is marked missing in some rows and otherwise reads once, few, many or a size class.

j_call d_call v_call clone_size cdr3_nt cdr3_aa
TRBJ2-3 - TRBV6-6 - TGTGCCAGCAGCTCGGCCGGGGCCCCAGATACGCAGTATTTT CASSSAGAPDTQYF
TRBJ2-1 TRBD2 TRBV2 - TGTGCCAGCAGAGATCCGGGACTAGAGAACAATGAGCAGTTCTTC CASRDPGLENNEQFF
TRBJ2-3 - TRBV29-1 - TGCAGCGTCCGCGCAGATACGCAGTATTTT CSVRADTQYF
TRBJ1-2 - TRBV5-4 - TGTGCCAGCAGCTTCGGGAACTTCGGTGGCTACACCTTC CASSFGNFGGYTF
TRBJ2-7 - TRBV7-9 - TGTGCCAGCAGTCTTCTTGGGGACGAGCAGTACTTC CASSLLGDEQYF
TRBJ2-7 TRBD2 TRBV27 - TGTGCCAGCAGGATAGCGGGAGGGCCGTACGAGCAGTACTTC CASRIAGGPYEQYF
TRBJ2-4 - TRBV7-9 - TGTGCCAGCAGCTTAACAGGTGGGGACATTCAGTACTTC CASSLTGGDIQYF
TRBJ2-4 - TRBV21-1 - TGTGCCAGCAGCAAAGTTGTAGATCTAGCCAAAAACATTCAGTACTTC CASSKVVDLAKNIQYF
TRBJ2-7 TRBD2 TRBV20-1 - TGCAGTGCTCCACTAGCGGGAGAGCAGTACTTC CSAPLAGEQYF
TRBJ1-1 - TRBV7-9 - TGTGCCAGCACCACGGTAGGGAGGAACACTGAAGCTTTCTTT CASTTVGRNTEAFF
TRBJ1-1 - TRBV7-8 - TGTGCCAGCAGCTTTTTCTTAACCAACACTGAAGCTTTCTTT CASSFFLTNTEAFF
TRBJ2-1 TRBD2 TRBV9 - TGTGCCAGCAGCCAGACTAGCGGGAGGGTTAGCTCCTACAATGAGCAGTTCTTC CASSQTSGRVSSYNEQFF
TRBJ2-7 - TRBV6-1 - TGTGCCAGCAGTGAAGCGTTCGCCTCCTACGAGCAGTACTTC CASSEAFASYEQYF
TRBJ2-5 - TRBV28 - TGTGCCGGCGCCGGACTTCGAGGGACCCAGTACTTC CAGAGLRGTQYF
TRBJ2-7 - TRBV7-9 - TGTGCCAGCAGCTTGATACAGGGATACGAGCAGTACTTC CASSLIQGYEQYF
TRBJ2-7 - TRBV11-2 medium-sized TGTGCCAGCAGCATCGGGCGGGGAGGCGAGCAGTACTTC CASSIGRGGEQYF
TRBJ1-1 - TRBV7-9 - TGTGCCAGCAGCTTAGCTTCGGGGGGCACTGAAGCTTTCTTT CASSLASGGTEAFF
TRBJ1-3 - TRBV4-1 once TGCGCCAGCAGCCAAGATGGGGCAGGGATCGGAAACACCATATATTTT CASSQDGAGIGNTIYF
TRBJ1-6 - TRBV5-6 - TGTGCCAGCAGCCACCCTAATTCACCCCTCCACTTT CASSHPNSPLHF
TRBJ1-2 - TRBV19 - TGTGCCAGTAGTATCGAGGGGACTGTCTCATATGGCTACACCTTC CASSIEGTVSYGYTF
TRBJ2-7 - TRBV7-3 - TGTGCCAGCAGCTCAAAGCTATGGCACGAGCAGTACTTC CASSSKLWHEQYF
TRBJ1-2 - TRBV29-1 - TGCAGCGTTGAGGACGGCTACTATGGCTACACCTTC CSVEDGYYGYTF
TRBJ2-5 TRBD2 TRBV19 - TGTGCCAGTAGTACGTTGACTAGGCGGGAGCAGTACTTC CASSTLTRREQYF
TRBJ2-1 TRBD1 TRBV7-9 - TGTGCCAGCAGCCCCGACAGGGGGCAATACAATGAGCAGTTCTTC CASSPDRGQYNEQFF
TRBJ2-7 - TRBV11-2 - TGTGCCAGCAGCGGAAGGGACGGAATCTACGGCGAGCAGTACTTC CASSGRDGIYGEQYF
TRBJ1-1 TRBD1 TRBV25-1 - TGTGCCAGCAGTGGAACCCGGGACAGCACCAACACTGAAGCTTTCTTT CASSGTRDSTNTEAFF
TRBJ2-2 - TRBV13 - TGTGCCAGCAGCTCAGTTCCCAGGGAGCTGTTTTTT CASSSVPRELFF
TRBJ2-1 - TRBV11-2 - TGTGCCAGCAGCTTAGAAGTGTTGACTGAGCAGTTCTTC CASSLEVLTEQFF
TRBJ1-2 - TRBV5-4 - TGTGCCAGCAGCGGTGAGGGTGCGAGCGCCTTC CASSGEGASAF
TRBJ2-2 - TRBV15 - TGTGCCACCAGCAGAGAGGAGGGCTACACCGGGGAGCTGTTTTTT CATSREEGYTGELFF
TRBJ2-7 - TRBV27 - TGTGCCAGCAGTTTATCGGCAGGGAGGCGGAACTACGAGCAGTACTTC CASSLSAGRRNYEQYF
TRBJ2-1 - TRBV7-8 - TGTGCCAGCAGCTCCGGGGGCCGGGACCTCGGCAAGGATGAGCAGTTCTTC CASSSGGRDLGKDEQFF
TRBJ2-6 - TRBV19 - TGTGCCAGTAGTACTGGGGCCAACGTCCTGACTTTC CASSTGANVLTF
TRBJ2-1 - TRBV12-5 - TGTGCTAGTGGTTTGGTAATCGGGAATGTCAATGAGCAGTTCTTC CASGLVIGNVNEQFF
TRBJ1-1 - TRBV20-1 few TGCAGTGCCCCCGGGGAGACTGAAGCTTTCTTT CSAPGETEAFF
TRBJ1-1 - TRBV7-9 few TGTGCCAGCAGCCCGGGTTTCGACACTGAAGCTTTCTTT CASSPGFDTEAFF
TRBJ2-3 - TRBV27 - TGTGCCAGCAGTTCACCCGGGCCCGAGCAGTATTTT CASSSPGPEQYF